The present entry profiles one T cell receptor (beta chain) with its context. Its antigen is unidentified. Trimming took off 3 bases at V and 2 bases at J, with 5 bases between the two ends. Germline lookup yields CDR1 DFQATT and CDR2 SNEGSKA (reference sequence). The CDR3 has 12 amino acids. The data belong to a study of T cell responses to AZD1222 COVID-19 vaccine. Study-wide background: Second-dose intervals near 4 or 12 weeks were combined.

Findings and limits, study-wide: Reportedly, close to half of spike-specific TCRs are directed against unmutated variant regions.

Clones were sequenced by immunoSEQ multiplex PCR, and TCRdb holds only the in-frame ones, with some missing. The profile shows approximately 30,000 clones, 86% of them singletons. The sequence derives from an adult in good health. This chain uses TRBV20-1 with TRBJ1-5, with D unclear. Sequenced material: peripheral blood, taken on day 0 of AZD1222 vaccination. The CDR3: CSASFGNQPQHF. CDR3 bases: TGCAGTGCTAGTTTCGGCAATCAGCCCCAGCATTTT.